This T cell receptor (beta chain) emerged from a study of PD-1 blockade in classical Hodgkin lymphoma. Whole-study results and caveats: Patients with a complete response exhibited baseline diversity comparable to newly diagnosed patients.

Points on this clone: What it binds is not known. Relative to the germline gene, one junction end is altered; a read error may explain this.

Assay used: immunoSEQ multiplex PCR; TCRdb lists only in-frame clones, some missing. The table has around 23,000 clones, about 86% seen once. Time point defined: cycle 4 day 1 (C4D1), after five to seven weeks of nivolumab. All trial patients relapsed after autologous stem cell transplantation. Complete response, partial response or progressive disease constituted the best responses recorded. CDR1 and CDR2 from the germline V gene are SGHNT and YYREEE (reference sequence). The CDR3 is 15 amino acids. The clonotype was recovered from a human donor with classical Hodgkin lymphoma. The rearrangement joins TRBV5-4 to TRBJ2-7; 10 bases fit TRBD2. Material: peripheral blood mononuclear cells (PBMCs), obtained before the fourth cycle of nivolumab. In nucleotides, the CDR3 is TGCGCCAGCAGCCAAGGGGCTAGCGGGGGATACGAGCAGTACTTC. Protein product: CASSQGASGGYEQYF.